Below are 21 T cell receptor beta chains sequenced from a single sample in a study of blood T cell repertoires in COVID-19. Measured with immunoSEQ multiplex PCR; TCRdb has only the in-frame clones, and not every one. The sample lists roughly 34,000 clones, 75% seen once, with roughly 14% in the top ten. The material sequenced was peripheral blood. Receptor source: a man older than 75 with active or convalescent COVID-19.

The rearrangement joins TRBV28 to TRBJ1-1; D is unclear. With 6 bases removed from V and 3 bases from J, the gap between germline ends came to 8 bases. This CDR3 contains 12 residues. The germline CDR1 and CDR2 sequences are MDHEN and SYDVKM. The DNA of the CDR3 is TGTGCCAGCAGCTCCGTCGACACTGAAGCTTTCTTT. Protein: CASSSVDTEAFF.

This clone was found a few times. The genes are TRBV3-1 (or the pseudogene TRBV3-2) and TRBJ1-6; maybe TRBD1 (6 bases). Germline CDR1 is LGHDT and CDR2 is YNNKEL (reference sequence). V was cut by 4 bases and J by 7 bases, with 11 bases left in between. The CDR3 covers 14 residues. This CDR3 is CASSLQGGNSPLHF. In DNA form, the CDR3 reads TGTGCCAGCAGCCTACAGGGTGGCAATTCACCCCTCCACTTT.

The V gene is TRBV19, the J gene TRBJ1-5; 9 bases fit TRBD1. CDR3 length: 16 amino acids. J lost 2 bases, V lost 5 bases, and 7 bases had no gene match. CDR1 LNHDA and CDR2 SQIVND come from the germline V gene (reference sequence). The CDR3 DNA follows: TGTGCCAGTAGTGCCATCCACAGGGGGCGCAATCAGCCCCAGCATTTT. It translates to CASSAIHRGRNQPQHF.

The CDR3 coding sequence is TGTGCCAGCAGTTATTTAGGGGGAACCAATCAGCCCCAGCATTTT. Translated: CASSYLGGTNQPQHF. V gene TRBV6-5 combines with J gene TRBJ1-5; TRBD1 might be the D (6 bases). Trimming stripped 3 bases from V and 3 bases from J, with 12 bases between. CDR3 length: 15 residues. Germline V gives CDR1 MNHEY, CDR2 SVGAGI.

The chain links TRBV11-2 to TRBJ1-2; D perhaps matches TRBD1 (6 bases). V lost 4 bases, J lost 2 bases, and 20 bases lay in between. The germline CDR1 and CDR2 sequences are SGHAT and FQNNGV. CDR3 length: 17 amino acids. CDR3 residues: CASSSYREEGWNYGYTF. In nucleotides, the CDR3 is TGTGCCAGCAGCTCATACAGGGAAGAGGGTTGGAACTATGGCTACACCTTC.

The chain carries TRBV10-2 and TRBJ2-7; 11 positions agree with TRBD2. The CDR3 is 14 residues long. Losses at the gene ends were 2 bases for V and 3 bases for J; bases not matched to a gene: 0. CDR1 and CDR2 from the germline V gene are WSHSY and SAAADI. The CDR3 coding sequence is TGCGCCAGCAGTGAGCTAGCGGGAGGCTACGAGCAGTACTTC. Protein: CASSELAGGYEQYF.

The rearrangement joins TRBV11-3 to TRBJ2-1; possibly TRBD1 for D (6 bases). Looked up from germline, CDR1 is SGHNT and CDR2 is YENEEA. V was trimmed by 5 bases and J by 5 bases, leaving 10 bases between them. This CDR3 is built from 13 residues. This CDR3 is CASSEGVNNEQFF. DNA for the CDR3: TGTGCCAGCAGCGAGGGGGTAAACAATGAGCAGTTCTTC. The full variable domain, with the rest looked up from reference TRBV11-3 and TRBJ2-1, is EAGVVQSPRYKIIEKKQPVAFWCNPISGHNTLYWYLQNLGQGPELLIRYENEEAVDDSQLPKDRFSAERLKGVDSTLKIQPAELGDSAVYLCASSEGVNNEQFFGPGTRLTVL.

DNA for the CDR3: TGTGCCAGCAATAAAGGACAGGGGTCCTCCTACGAGCAGTACTTC. Residues: CASNKGQGSSYEQYF. The chain couples TRBV6-5 to TRBJ2-7; 9 bases fit TRBD1. Germline CDR1 reads MNHEY; CDR2 reads SVGAGI. Trimming cost V 7 bases and J 0 bases; bases outside gene matches: 7. The CDR3 loop spans 15 amino acids.

The chain has TRBV5-6 and TRBJ2-3; TRBD2 might be the D (6 bases). CDR1 and CDR2 (germline): SGHDT, YYEEEE. V was pared by 3 bases and J by 0 bases, with 11 bases between. The CDR3 totals 15 residues. The CDR3 region is CASSSGRESTDTQYF. The CDR3 nucleotides read TGTGCCAGCAGCTCCGGGAGAGAGAGCACAGATACGCAGTATTTT.

The chain links TRBV6-5 to TRBJ2-5, with D possibly being TRBD1 (6 bases). Germline assignment: CDR1 MNHEY and CDR2 SVGAGI. CDR3 length: 14 residues. The V end was cut by 4 bases, the J end by 4 bases, with 13 bases between. The DNA of the CDR3 is TGTGCCAGCAGTTCCAGGGGTTCCCCAGAGACCCAGTACTTC. Its protein is CASSSRGSPETQYF.

The rearrangement uses TRBV9 and TRBJ2-7, with 11 bases that match TRBD2. The CDR3 is 15 amino acids. Trimming removed 2 bases from V and 2 bases from J; junction bases left unmatched: 3. Germline CDR1 SGDLS, CDR2 YYNGEE. The CDR3 DNA sequence: TGTGCCAGCAGCGTTTTAGCGGGAGGGCCCTACGAGCAGTACTTC. This gives the protein CASSVLAGGPYEQYF.

V usage is TRBV7-9 and J usage is TRBJ2-5; possible D gene TRBD1, 6 bases. Looked up from germline, CDR1 is SEHNR and CDR2 is FQNEAQ (reference sequence). The CDR3 covers 14 residues. Trimming removed 5 bases at V and 1 base at J, with 11 bases between. CDR3 sequence reads: CASSRGQIQETQYF. CDR3 DNA sequence: TGTGCCAGCAGCCGAGGACAGATCCAAGAGACCCAGTACTTC.

This sequence joins TRBV28 and TRBJ2-1, with 11 bases that match TRBD2. The germline CDR1 and CDR2 sequences are MDHEN and SYDVKM. The V gene end was trimmed by 6 bases and the J gene end by 2 bases; junction bases not matched to a gene: 6. The CDR3 has 16 residues. This CDR3 reads CASSQKGLAAYNEQFF. DNA for the CDR3: TGTGCCAGCAGCCAAAAGGGACTAGCGGCCTACAATGAGCAGTTCTTC.

The gene calls are TRBV30 and TRBJ2-5; 9 nucleotides match TRBD1. Germline V CDR1 and CDR2: GTSNPN, SVGIG (reference sequence). V lost 4 bases and J lost 5; bases outside the gene matches: 8. CDR3 length equals 14 residues. The CDR3 here is CAWKTGGAGETQYF. The CDR3 nucleotides read TGTGCCTGGAAAACAGGGGGCGCAGGGGAGACCCAGTACTTC.

This chain uses TRBV10-1 with TRBJ2-7; the match to TRBD1 covers 9 bases. The CDR3 spans 14 residues. Germline CDR1 WNHNN, CDR2 SYGVQD (reference sequence). V was clipped by 5 bases and J by 5 bases; unmatched bases: 7. CDR3 coding DNA: TGCGCCAGCAGTACCGGGACAGGGTCTAACGAGCAGTACTTC. Amino acids: CASSTGTGSNEQYF.

The sample holds one count of this clone. The chain is built from TRBV11-2 and TRBJ2-3; D call uncertain. V dropped 5 bases and J dropped 1 base, with 13 bases sitting between them. The CDR3 consists of 15 residues. In germline, CDR1 is SGHAT, CDR2 FQNNGV. In DNA, the CDR3 is TGTGCCAGCAGCCTAGTGTCGGGTGGCACAGATACGCAGTATTTT. Translated, it gives CASSLVSGGTDTQYF.

This chain connects TRBV12-5 to TRBJ2-7, with 10 bases lining up with TRBD1. The CDR3 is 18 amino acids. With 3 bases clipped from V and 0 bases from J, the junction kept 11 bases outside the gene matches. Germline V gives CDR1 LGHNT, CDR2 FRNRAP. This CDR3 reads CASGFLGQGSQSSYEQYF. For the CDR3, the DNA is TGTGCTAGTGGTTTTTTGGGACAGGGGTCACAAAGCTCCTACGAGCAGTACTTC.

The CDR3 region has the DNA TGTGCCAGCAGCCAAGACTTATCGCGGGAGGTAGATACGCAGTATTTT. Its translation: CASSQDLSREVDTQYF. The genes are TRBV4-2 and TRBJ2-3; TRBD2 agrees at 8 bases. J was trimmed by 5 bases and V by 0 bases; bases with no gene match: 7. From germline, CDR1 is LGHNA and CDR2 YNFKEQ. The CDR3 consists of 16 residues.

About this clone itself: Other DNA sequences from this sample encode an identical CDR3 as well. V and J are TRBV5-1 and TRBJ2-7, with D possibly TRBD2 on 5 matching bases. With 0 bases removed from V and 7 bases from J, the gap between germline ends came to 11 bases. Germline V gene lookup returns CDR1 SGHRS and CDR2 YFSETQ. The CDR3 is 13 residues long. CDR3 region: CASSLGQTGEQYF. The CDR3 nucleotides are TGCGCCAGCAGCTTGGGGCAGACGGGGGAGCAGTACTTC.

J is TRBJ2-1 and V is TRBV2; TRBD1 might be the D (5 bases). Germline V CDR1 and CDR2: SNHLY, FYNNEI. V gave up 2 bases and J gave up 4 bases, with 6 bases separating them. The CDR3 sequence is 13 residues long. CDR3 sequence reads: CASSETGYNEQFF. The DNA of the CDR3 is TGTGCCAGCAGTGAAACAGGATACAATGAGCAGTTCTTC.

DNA of the CDR3: TGTGCCAGCAGCTATGAGGGAAATACGCAGTATTTT. This sequence encodes CASSYEGNTQYF. The V and J genes are TRBV6-6 and TRBJ2-3, with D possibly TRBD2 on 5 matching bases. The germline gives CDR1 MNHNY, CDR2 SVGAGI (reference sequence). This CDR3 is 12 amino acids long. The V and J ends lost 6 bases and 7 bases respectively, with 11 bases between them.